This is a list of T cell receptor beta chains from one sample in a study of T-cell reconstitution after alpha-beta-depleted transplantation in children. Each CDR3 protein gets one entry after TCRdb re-called the PCR reads with MiXCR. The repertoire holds about 540,000 distinct CDR3 sequences, with approximately 20% as singletons. Sequences were derived from PBMCs from the stem cell graft donor, sampled from the stem cell graft. The receptor source for this set is a human donor who donated a stem cell graft to a child with acute lymphoblastic leukemia. CDR3s include the opening cysteine and the closing phenylalanine or tryptophan. D genes are given only for firm matches. The size field is filled for only some rows; it gives once, few, many or a size class.

J: TRBJ2-1
V: TRBV13
size: NA
D: TRBD2
DNA: TGTGCCAGCACCCCAATGACTAGCGGGGGCTACAATGAGCAGTTCTTC
CDR3: CASTPMTSGGYNEQFF

J: TRBJ2-2
V: TRBV5-1
size: many
D: TRBD2
DNA: TGCGCCAGCAGCTCGGGACTAGTGGGTAACACCGGGGAGCTGTTTTTT
CDR3: CASSSGLVGNTGELFF

J: TRBJ1-2
V: TRBV12-3/TRBV12-4
size: NA
D: NA
DNA: TGTGCCAGCAGTTCCTCTCCAGGGGCTGGTAGAAATGGCTACACCTTC
CDR3: CASSSSPGAGRNGYTF

J: TRBJ1-5
V: TRBV20-1
size: many
D: NA
DNA: TGCAGTGCCAGGGAGGGGTGGGTAAATCAGCCCCAGCATTTT
CDR3: CSAREGWVNQPQHF

J: TRBJ2-7
V: TRBV27
size: few
D: NA
DNA: TGTGCCAGCAGTTTCTCGGTTGGCGGCAGCTCGTCTCCCTACGAGCAGTACTTC
CDR3: CASSFSVGGSSSPYEQYF

J: TRBJ1-2
V: TRBV12-3/TRBV12-4
size: few
D: TRBD1
DNA: TGTGCCAGCAGCAGGGACAGGGGATTTCACTATGGCTACACCTTC
CDR3: CASSRDRGFHYGYTF

J: TRBJ2-1
V: TRBV20-1
size: NA
D: TRBD1
DNA: TGCAGTGCTCCCCGCCGAATCCGGGACAGGGGGGTCTACAATGAGCAGTTCTTC
CDR3: CSAPRRIRDRGVYNEQFF

J: TRBJ2-5
V: TRBV20-1
size: NA
D: NA
DNA: TGCAGTGCTAGTCTTTCGCGGCCAGAGACCCAGTACTTC
CDR3: CSASLSRPETQYF

J: TRBJ2-1
V: TRBV11-2
size: NA
D: NA
DNA: TGTGCCAGCAGCCTGCAACTCCCTGGGTCTTGGTCCTACAATGAGCAGTTCTTC
CDR3: CASSLQLPGSWSYNEQFF

J: TRBJ2-1
V: TRBV6-1
size: NA
D: TRBD2
DNA: TGTGCCAGCAGGATAGCGGGAACGCTTGGGGATGAGCAGTTCTTC
CDR3: CASRIAGTLGDEQFF